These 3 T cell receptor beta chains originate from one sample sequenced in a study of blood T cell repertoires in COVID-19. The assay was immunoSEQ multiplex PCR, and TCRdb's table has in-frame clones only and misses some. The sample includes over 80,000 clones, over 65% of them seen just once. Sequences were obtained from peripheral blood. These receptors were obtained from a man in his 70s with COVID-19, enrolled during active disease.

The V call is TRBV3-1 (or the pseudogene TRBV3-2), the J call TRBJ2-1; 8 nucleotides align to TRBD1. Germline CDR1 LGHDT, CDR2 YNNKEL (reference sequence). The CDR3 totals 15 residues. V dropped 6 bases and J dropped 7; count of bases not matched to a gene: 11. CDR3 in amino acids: CASRLRTGIGNEQFF. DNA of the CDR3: TGTGCCAGCAGACTAAGGACAGGGATCGGGAATGAGCAGTTCTTC.

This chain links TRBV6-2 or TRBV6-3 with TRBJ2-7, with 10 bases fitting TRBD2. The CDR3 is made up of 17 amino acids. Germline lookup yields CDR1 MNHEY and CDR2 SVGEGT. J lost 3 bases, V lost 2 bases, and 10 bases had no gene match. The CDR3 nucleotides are TGTGCCAGCAGTTACCGACTAGCGGGCCGAACCGTCTACGAGCAGTACTTC. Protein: CASSYRLAGRTVYEQYF.

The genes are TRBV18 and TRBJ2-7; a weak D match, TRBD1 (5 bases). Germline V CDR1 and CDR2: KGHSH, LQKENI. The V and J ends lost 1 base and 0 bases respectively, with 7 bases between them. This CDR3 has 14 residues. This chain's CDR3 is CASSPQGSSYEQYF. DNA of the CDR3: TGTGCCAGCTCACCACAGGGGTCCTCCTACGAGCAGTACTTC.